The following is a T cell receptor beta chain sequence with its context. The entry originates in a study of identical twins. This CDR3 is 16 amino acids long. Trimming stripped 4 bases from V and 0 bases from J, with 10 bases between. Germline CDR1 and CDR2: MGHDK and SYGVNS. One entry per CDR3 protein results from TCRdb running MiXCR on the 5' RACE reads. This table holds some 500,000 distinct CDR3 sequences, roughly an eighth found once. The same data also went into a second study, on yellow fever vaccine responses in identical twins.

The receptor was derived from a woman aged 18-35 years in good health. This chain connects TRBV25-1 to TRBJ1-6, with no clear D. Input material: CD4+ T cells sorted from blood. The CDR3 here is CASSAITISYNSPLHF. The DNA for the CDR3 is TGTGCCAGCAGTGCGATAACTATCTCCTATAATTCACCCCTCCACTTT.